Listed here are 5 T cell receptor beta chains from one sample, sequenced in a study of T-cell reconstitution after alpha-beta-depleted transplantation in children. Unique molecular identifiers tagged the TCRbeta library. From the PCR reads, TCRdb called clonotypes with MiXCR, one entry per CDR3 protein. The sample shows some 840,000 distinct CDR3 sequences, 16% of them seen only once. This material consisted of PBMCs, mostly from graft donor cells, taken 360 days after TCRalphabeta/CD19-depleted stem cell transplant. Receptors originate from a male patient younger than 18 who had a stem cell transplant for acute lymphoblastic leukemia, so the T cells may come from the graft donor.

This clonotype was observed at least ten times. The chain joins TRBV20-1 to TRBJ2-7, with 7 bases fitting TRBD1. The CDR3 spans 14 residues. Germline V gene data show CDR1 as DFQATT and CDR2 as SNEGSKA (reference sequence). The ends lost 3 bases at V and 2 bases at J; junction bases unmatched: 7. The CDR3 bases are TGCAGTGCTAGCAGACAGGGACGAACCTACGAGCAGTACTTC. Its translation is CSASRQGRTYEQYF.

In its sample, this clonotype was seen a few times. The V gene is TRBV4-1, the J gene TRBJ1-5, with TRBD1 as a possible D gene (5 bases). The CDR3 covers 15 residues. Trimming left V 2 bases short and J 4 bases short, with 12 bases between. In germline, CDR1 is MGHRA, CDR2 YSYEKL. The CDR3 reads CASSQHDRWNQPQHF. CDR3 sequence (DNA): TGCGCCAGCAGCCAACACGACAGATGGAATCAGCCCCAGCATTTT.

A word on this clonotype: A read error may be the cause here, since a much bigger clone is one base away. The J gene is TRBJ2-3, the V gene TRBV7-3; TRBD2 aligns across 7 bases. The CDR3 is 17 amino acids. The germline V gene has CDR1 SGHTA and CDR2 FQGTGA. CDR3 coding DNA: TGTGTCAGCAGCTTAATGTGGGCTAGCGGTCACACAGATACGCAGTATTTT. The encoded protein is CVSSLMWASGHTDTQYF.

The chain employs TRBV2 and TRBJ2-3; 8 bases are a match to TRBD2. Germline V gives CDR1 SNHLY, CDR2 FYNNEI. This CDR3 contains 17 residues. Trimming at V came to 4 bases and at J to 4 bases, leaving 13 bases not matched to a gene. As DNA, the CDR3 is TGTGCCAGCAGTGCTTACTTGGGCTCCGGGAGGGCAGATACGCAGTATTTT. Its protein product is CASSAYLGSGRADTQYF.

In this sample, this clonotype turned up many times. The V gene is TRBV7-2, the J gene TRBJ2-7; D possibly corresponds to TRBD2 (5 bases). The V gene lost 5 bases and the J gene lost 2 bases, with 10 bases spanning the gap. Germline V gene sequence: CDR1 SGHTA, CDR2 FQGNSA. CDR3 length: 13 amino acids. The chain's CDR3 is CASSRSAPYEQYF. The CDR3 region has the DNA TGTGCCAGCAGCCGTAGCGCACCCTACGAGCAGTACTTC. The entire variable domain, with the rest obtained from reference TRBV7-2 and TRBJ2-7, is as follows: GAGVSQSPSNKVTEKGKDVELRCDPISGHTALYWYRQSLGQGLEFLIYFQGNSAPDKSGLPSDRFSAERTGGSVSTLTIQRTQQEDSAVYLCASSRSAPYEQYFGPGTRLTVT.